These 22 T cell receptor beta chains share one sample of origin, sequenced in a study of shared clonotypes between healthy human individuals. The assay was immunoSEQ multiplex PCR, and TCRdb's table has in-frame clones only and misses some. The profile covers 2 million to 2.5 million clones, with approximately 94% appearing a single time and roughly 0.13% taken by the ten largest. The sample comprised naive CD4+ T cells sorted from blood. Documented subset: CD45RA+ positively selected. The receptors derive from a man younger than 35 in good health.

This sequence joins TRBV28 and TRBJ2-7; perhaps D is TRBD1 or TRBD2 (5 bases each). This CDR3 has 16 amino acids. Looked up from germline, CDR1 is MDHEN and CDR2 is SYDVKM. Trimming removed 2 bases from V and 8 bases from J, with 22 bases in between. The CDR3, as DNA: TGTGCCAGCAGTTTAGGGGGACCCCCTCGCAGTCGTAAGCAGTACTTC. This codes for CASSLGGPPRSRKQYF.

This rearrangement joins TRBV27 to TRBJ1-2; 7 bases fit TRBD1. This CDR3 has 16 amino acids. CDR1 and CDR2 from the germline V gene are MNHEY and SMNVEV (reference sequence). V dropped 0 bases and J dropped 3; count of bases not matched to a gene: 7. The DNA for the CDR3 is TGTGCCAGCAGTTTATCGGACAGGATCGGTCACTATGGCTACACCTTC. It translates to CASSLSDRIGHYGYTF.

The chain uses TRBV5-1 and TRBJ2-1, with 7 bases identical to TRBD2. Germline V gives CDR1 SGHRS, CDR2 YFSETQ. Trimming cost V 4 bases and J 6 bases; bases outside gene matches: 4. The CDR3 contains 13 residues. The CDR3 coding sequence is TGCGCCAGCAGCCAAAGCGGGGCCAATGAGCAGTTCTTC. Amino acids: CASSQSGANEQFF. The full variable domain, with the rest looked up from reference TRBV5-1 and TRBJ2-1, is KAGVTQTPRYLIKTRGQQVTLSCSPISGHRSVSWYQQTPGQGLQFLFEYFSETQRNKGNFPGRFSGRQFSNSRSEMNVSTLELGDSALYLCASSQSGANEQFFGPGTRLTVL.

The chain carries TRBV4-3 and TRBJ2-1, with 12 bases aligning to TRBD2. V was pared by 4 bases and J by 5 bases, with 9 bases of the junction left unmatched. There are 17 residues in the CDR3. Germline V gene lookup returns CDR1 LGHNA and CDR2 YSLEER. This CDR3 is CASSPRPGLAGNNEQFF. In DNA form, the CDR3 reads TGCGCCAGCAGCCCTCGGCCGGGACTAGCGGGCAACAATGAGCAGTTCTTC.

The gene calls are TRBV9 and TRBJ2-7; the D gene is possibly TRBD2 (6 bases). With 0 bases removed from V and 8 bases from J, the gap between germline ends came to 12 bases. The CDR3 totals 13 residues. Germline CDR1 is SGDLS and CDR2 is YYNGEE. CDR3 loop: CASSVGTEGKQYF. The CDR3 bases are TGTGCCAGCAGCGTAGGAACGGAGGGTAAGCAGTACTTC. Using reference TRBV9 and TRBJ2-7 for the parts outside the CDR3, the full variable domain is DSGVTQTPKHLITATGQRVTLRCSPRSGDLSVYWYQQSLDQGLQFLIQYYNGEERAKGNILERFSAQQFPDLHSELNLSSLELGDSALYFCASSVGTEGKQYFGPGTRLTVT.

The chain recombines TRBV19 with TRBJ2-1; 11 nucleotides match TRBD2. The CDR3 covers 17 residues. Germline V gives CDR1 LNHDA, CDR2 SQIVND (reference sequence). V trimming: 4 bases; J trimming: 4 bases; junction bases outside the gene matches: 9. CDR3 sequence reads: CASSTLTGTSGYNEQFF. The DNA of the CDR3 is TGTGCCAGTAGTACCCTAACCGGGACTAGCGGTTACAATGAGCAGTTCTTC.

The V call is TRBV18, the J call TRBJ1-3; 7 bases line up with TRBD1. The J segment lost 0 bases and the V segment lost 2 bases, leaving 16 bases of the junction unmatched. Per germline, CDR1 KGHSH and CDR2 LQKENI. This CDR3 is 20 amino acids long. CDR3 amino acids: CASSPSLLKTGSTSGNTIYF. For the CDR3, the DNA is TGTGCCAGCTCACCATCCCTCCTTAAGACAGGGTCCACCTCTGGAAACACCATATATTTT.

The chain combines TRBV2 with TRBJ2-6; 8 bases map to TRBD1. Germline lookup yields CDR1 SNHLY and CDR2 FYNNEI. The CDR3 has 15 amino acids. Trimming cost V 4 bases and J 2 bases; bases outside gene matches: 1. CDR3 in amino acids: CASSATGAGANVLTF. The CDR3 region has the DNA TGTGCCAGCAGTGCGACAGGGGCTGGGGCCAACGTCCTGACTTTC.

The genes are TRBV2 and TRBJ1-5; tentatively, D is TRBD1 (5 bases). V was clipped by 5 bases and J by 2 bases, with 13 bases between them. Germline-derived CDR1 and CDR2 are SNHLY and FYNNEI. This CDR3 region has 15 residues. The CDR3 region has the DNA TGTGCCAGCAGTACCACTTGGGGCGGCAATCAGCCCCAGCATTTT. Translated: CASSTTWGGNQPQHF.

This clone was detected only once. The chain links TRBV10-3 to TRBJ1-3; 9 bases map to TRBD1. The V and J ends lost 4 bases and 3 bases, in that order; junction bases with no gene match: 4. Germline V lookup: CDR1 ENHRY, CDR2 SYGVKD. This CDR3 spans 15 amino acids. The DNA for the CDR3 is TGTGCCATCAGTGTCGGACAGGGGCTTGGAAACACCATATATTTT. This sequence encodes CAISVGQGLGNTIYF.

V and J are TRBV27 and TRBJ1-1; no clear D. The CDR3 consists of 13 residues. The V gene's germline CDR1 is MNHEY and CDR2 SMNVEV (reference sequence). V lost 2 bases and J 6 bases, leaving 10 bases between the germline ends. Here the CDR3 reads CASSLHNRPEAFF. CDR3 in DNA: TGTGCCAGCAGTTTACATAACCGGCCTGAAGCTTTCTTT.

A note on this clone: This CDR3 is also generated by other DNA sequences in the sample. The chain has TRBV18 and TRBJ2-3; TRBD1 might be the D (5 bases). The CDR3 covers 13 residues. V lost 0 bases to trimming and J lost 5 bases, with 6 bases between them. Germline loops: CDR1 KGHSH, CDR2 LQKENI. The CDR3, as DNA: TGTGCCAGCTCACCACCAGGGGAAGATACGCAGTATTTT. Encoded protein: CASSPPGEDTQYF. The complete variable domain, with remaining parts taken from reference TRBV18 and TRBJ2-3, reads NAGVMQNPRHLVRRRGQEARLRCSPMKGHSHVYWYRQLPEEGLKFMVYLQKENIIDESGMPKERFSAEFPKEGPSILRIQQVVRGDSAAYFCASSPPGEDTQYFGPGTRLTVL.

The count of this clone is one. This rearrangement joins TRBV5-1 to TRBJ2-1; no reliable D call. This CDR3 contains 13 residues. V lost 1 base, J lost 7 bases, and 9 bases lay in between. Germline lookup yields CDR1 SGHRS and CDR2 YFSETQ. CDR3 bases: TGCGCCAGCAGCTTGCTCCCGCGGAATGAGCAGTTCTTC. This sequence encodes CASSLLPRNEQFF. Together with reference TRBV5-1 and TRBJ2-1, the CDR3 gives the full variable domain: KAGVTQTPRYLIKTRGQQVTLSCSPISGHRSVSWYQQTPGQGLQFLFEYFSETQRNKGNFPGRFSGRQFSNSRSEMNVSTLELGDSALYLCASSLLPRNEQFFGPGTRLTVL.

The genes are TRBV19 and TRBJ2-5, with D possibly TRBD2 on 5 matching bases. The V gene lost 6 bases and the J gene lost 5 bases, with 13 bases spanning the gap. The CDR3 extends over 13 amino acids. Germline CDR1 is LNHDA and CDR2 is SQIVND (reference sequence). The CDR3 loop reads CASRELGLETQYF. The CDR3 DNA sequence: TGTGCCAGTAGGGAACTAGGATTGGAGACCCAGTACTTC.

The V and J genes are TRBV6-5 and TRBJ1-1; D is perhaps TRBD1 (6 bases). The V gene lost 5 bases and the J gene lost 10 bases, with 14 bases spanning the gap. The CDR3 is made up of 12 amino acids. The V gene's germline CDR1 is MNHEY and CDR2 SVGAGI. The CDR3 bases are TGTGCCAGCAGTGCCCCGGGGGCGAGAGCTTTCTTT. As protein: CASSAPGARAFF.

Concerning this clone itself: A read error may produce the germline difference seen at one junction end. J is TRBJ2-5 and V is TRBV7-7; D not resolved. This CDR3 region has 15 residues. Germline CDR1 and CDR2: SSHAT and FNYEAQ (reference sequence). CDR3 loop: CASSLGATTHETQYF. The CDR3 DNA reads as TGTGCTAGCAGCTTAGGCGCAACCACGCACGAGACCCAGTACTTC.

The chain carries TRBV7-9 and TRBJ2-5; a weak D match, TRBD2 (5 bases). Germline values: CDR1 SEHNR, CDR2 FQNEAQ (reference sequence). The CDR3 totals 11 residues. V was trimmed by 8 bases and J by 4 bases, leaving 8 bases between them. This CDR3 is CASPAGETQYF. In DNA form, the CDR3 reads TGTGCCAGCCCTGCGGGAGAGACCCAGTACTTC.

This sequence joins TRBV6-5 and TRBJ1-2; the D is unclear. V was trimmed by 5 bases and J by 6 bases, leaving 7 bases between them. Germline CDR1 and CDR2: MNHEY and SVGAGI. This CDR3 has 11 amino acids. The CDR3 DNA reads TGTGCCAGCAGTGGACGGGATGGCTACACCTTC. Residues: CASSGRDGYTF.

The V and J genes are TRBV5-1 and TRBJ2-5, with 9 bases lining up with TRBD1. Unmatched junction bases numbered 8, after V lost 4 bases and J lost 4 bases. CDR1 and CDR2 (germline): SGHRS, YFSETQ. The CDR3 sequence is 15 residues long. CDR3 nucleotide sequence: TGCGCCAGCAGCGATCCGGGACAGGGTTTAGAGACCCAGTACTTC. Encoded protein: CASSDPGQGLETQYF.

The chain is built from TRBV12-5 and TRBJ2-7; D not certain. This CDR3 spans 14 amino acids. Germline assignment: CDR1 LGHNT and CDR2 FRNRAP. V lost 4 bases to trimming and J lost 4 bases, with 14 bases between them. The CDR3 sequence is CASGSSGTPYEQYF. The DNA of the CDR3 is TGTGCTAGTGGTTCCTCAGGTACGCCATACGAGCAGTACTTC.

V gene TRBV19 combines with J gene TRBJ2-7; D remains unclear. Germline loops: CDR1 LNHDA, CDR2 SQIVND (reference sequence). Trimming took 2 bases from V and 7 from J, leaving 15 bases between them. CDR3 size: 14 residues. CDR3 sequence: CASSISVGSGEQYF. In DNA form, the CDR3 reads TGTGCCAGTAGTATAAGCGTAGGGTCTGGAGAGCAGTACTTC.

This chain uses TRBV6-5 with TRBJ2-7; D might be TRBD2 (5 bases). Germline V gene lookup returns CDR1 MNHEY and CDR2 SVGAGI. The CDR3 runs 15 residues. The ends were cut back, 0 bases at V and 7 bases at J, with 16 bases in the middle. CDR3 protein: CASSYSSQMGEEQYF. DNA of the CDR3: TGTGCCAGCAGTTACTCGAGCCAGATGGGAGAAGAGCAGTACTTC.